This T cell receptor beta chain stems from a study of blood T cell repertoires in COVID-19. Study overall: COVID-19 samples collected from the United States, Italy and Spain covered acute and convalescent phases. Sources were T cells, B-cell-depleted T cells, or PBMCs; the material itself was cDNA or gDNA.

Repertoires were generated with immunoSEQ multiplex PCR, while TCRdb's copy carries only in-frame clones and drops some. The sample carries some 140,000 clones, under 80% recorded once. Germline CDR1 reads SGHVS; CDR2 reads FQNEAQ. Trimming shortened V by 4 bases and J by 10 bases, and 20 bases separated the two germline ends. The CDR3 totals 15 residues. This TCR was sampled from a man older than 75 with acute or convalescent COVID-19. The sequenced sample was peripheral blood. The J gene is TRBJ2-1, the V gene TRBV7-8, with D possibly matching TRBD2 (7 bases). CDR3 nucleotides: TGTGCCAGCAGCTACGGAGGGGGGGCCTCTGGAGAGCAGTTCTTC. It is translated as CASSYGGGASGEQFF.